The entry below gives a single T cell receptor beta chain sequence along with its context. This clonotype was detected ten times or more. This receptor's antigen is unknown. Per-base quality was not reported, and no clone a single base away is much larger than it. The data were taken from a study of CD8 T cells in ankylosing spondylitis (dated 2017 in TCRdb). With regard to the full study: The study profiled T cell receptor beta repertoires in healthy donors and ankylosing spondylitis patients to find disease-linked TCR variants. Peripheral blood was sampled, and synovial fluid was additionally collected from ankylosing spondylitis patients. The full study cohort was made up of 25 ankylosing spondylitis patients and 108 healthy donors.

Broad study findings and their caveats: In peripheral blood, the disease-linked clones were found at relatively low frequencies and had a CD8+ phenotype. A TCR beta motif made up of eight or nine highly homologous amino acid variants appeared to be characteristic of blood from ankylosing spondylitis patients. Some motif variants had previously been reported in the synovial fluid and blood of reactive arthritis patients, which suggests shared mechanisms of disease initiation. Significant enrichment of the disease-linked clones was reported in matched synovial fluid samples from ankylosing spondylitis patients.

TCRdb records Illumina HiSeq 2500 as the sequencer. Quantitative 5'-RACE with molecular barcodes was used to prepare TCR beta libraries. Turning to the authors' computational methods: A new computational method, built on a probabilistic model of VDJ rearrangement, was used to identify disease-linked TCR variants. TCRdb redid the processing of the public reads, applying fastp at Q25 and MiXCR, and retained in-frame beta chains. When rows share a CDR3 protein, they turn into one entry using the most common DNA and genes. TCRdb, not the authors, supplied the V and J calls. This sample holds about 240,000 distinct CDR3 sequences; about 10% were observed only once. The ten most abundant clones make up about 2.8% of the sample. The sequence came from a male donor with ankylosing spondylitis or in good health (not recorded which). What was sequenced was blood, either unsorted or a sorted T cell fraction (not recorded which).

The CDR3: CASSLSADTQYF. The nucleotide sequence reads TGTGCCAGCAGCTTGAGCGCAGATACGCAGTATTTT. The chain links TRBV5-4 with TRBJ2-3, with no reliable assignment of the D segment. CDR1 SGHNT and CDR2 YYREEE were looked up in the germline V gene (reference sequence). V is pared back by 1 base and J by 4 bases, with 4 bases lying between the germline termini. Counted from cysteine to phenylalanine, this CDR3 has 12 amino acids. Only the CDR3 DNA stays, 36 bases, in frame from base 1.